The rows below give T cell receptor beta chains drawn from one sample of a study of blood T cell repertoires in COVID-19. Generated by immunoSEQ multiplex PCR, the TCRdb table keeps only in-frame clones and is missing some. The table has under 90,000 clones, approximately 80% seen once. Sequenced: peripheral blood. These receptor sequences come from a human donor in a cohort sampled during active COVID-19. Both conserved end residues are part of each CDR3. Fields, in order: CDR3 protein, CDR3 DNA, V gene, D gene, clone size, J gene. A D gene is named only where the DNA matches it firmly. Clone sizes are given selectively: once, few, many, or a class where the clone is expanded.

CDR3aa: CASASSVVETQYF
CDR3nt: TGTGCCAGCGCCTCTAGCGTAGTTGAGACCCAGTACTTC
v_gene: TRBV19
d_gene: .
abundance: .
j_gene: TRBJ2-5

CDR3aa: CASSEAGTGGYAEAFF
CDR3nt: TGTGCCAGCAGTGAGGCCGGGACAGGGGGCTACGCTGAAGCTTTCTTT
v_gene: TRBV2
d_gene: TRBD1
abundance: once
j_gene: TRBJ1-1

CDR3aa: CASSRRATSYNEQFF
CDR3nt: TGTGCCAGCAGCCGACGAGCGACTTCCTACAATGAGCAGTTCTTC
v_gene: TRBV7-3
d_gene: .
abundance: .
j_gene: TRBJ2-1

CDR3aa: CASSLARASPLHF
CDR3nt: TGTGCCAGCAGCTTAGCGAGGGCCTCACCCCTCCACTTT
v_gene: TRBV7-2
d_gene: .
abundance: .
j_gene: TRBJ1-6

CDR3aa: CASSLGTGDEKLFF
CDR3nt: TGTGCCAGCAGCCTCGGGACAGGGGATGAAAAACTGTTTTTT
v_gene: TRBV7-9
d_gene: TRBD1
abundance: .
j_gene: TRBJ1-4

CDR3aa: CASSIRQSYGELFF
CDR3nt: TGTGCCAGTAGTATTCGACAGTCCTACGGGGAGCTGTTTTTT
v_gene: TRBV19
d_gene: .
abundance: .
j_gene: TRBJ2-2

CDR3aa: CASSFKGQGISETQYF
CDR3nt: TGTGCCAGCAGCTTTAAAGGACAGGGGATTTCAGAGACCCAGTACTTC
v_gene: TRBV5-4
d_gene: TRBD1
abundance: .
j_gene: TRBJ2-5

CDR3aa: CASSPIAGGPNEQFF
CDR3nt: TGTGCCAGTAGTCCAATAGCGGGGGGGCCTAATGAGCAGTTCTTC
v_gene: TRBV19
d_gene: TRBD2
abundance: .
j_gene: TRBJ2-1

CDR3aa: CASSGRDLSYEQYF
CDR3nt: TGTGCCAGCAGTGGCCGGGACTTAAGCTACGAGCAGTACTTC
v_gene: TRBV6-6
d_gene: .
abundance: .
j_gene: TRBJ2-7

CDR3aa: CASSSHTGGMSELFF
CDR3nt: TGTGCCAGCAGCTCACACACAGGGGGGATGTCGGAACTGTTTTTT
v_gene: TRBV11-2
d_gene: TRBD1
abundance: once
j_gene: TRBJ1-4

CDR3aa: CASSFAGPQNTEAFF
CDR3nt: TGTGCCAGCAGCTTCGCGGGACCGCAGAACACTGAAGCTTTCTTT
v_gene: TRBV11-1
d_gene: .
abundance: .
j_gene: TRBJ1-1

CDR3aa: CATSRNRQRLTYEQYF
CDR3nt: TGTGCCACCAGCAGGAACAGACAGCGTTTAACCTACGAGCAGTACTTC
v_gene: TRBV15
d_gene: .
abundance: .
j_gene: TRBJ2-7

CDR3aa: CATIRQGDYGYTF
CDR3nt: TGTGCCACAATCCGACAGGGCGACTATGGCTACACCTTC
v_gene: TRBV19
d_gene: TRBD1
abundance: .
j_gene: TRBJ1-2

CDR3aa: CAWSRPRTGRSNQPQHF
CDR3nt: TGTGCCTGGAGTCGTCCCCGGACAGGGCGAAGCAATCAGCCCCAGCATTTT
v_gene: TRBV30
d_gene: TRBD1
abundance: .
j_gene: TRBJ1-5

CDR3aa: CASSFTGPGELFF
CDR3nt: TGTGCCAGCAGCTTTACAGGTCCCGGGGAGCTGTTTTTT
v_gene: TRBV7-9
d_gene: .
abundance: .
j_gene: TRBJ2-2

CDR3aa: CASRPTSGTHTQYF
CDR3nt: TGTGCCAGCAGACCGACTTCCGGGACACATACGCAGTATTTT
v_gene: TRBV5-4
d_gene: .
abundance: once
j_gene: TRBJ2-3

CDR3aa: CASSAMGNQPQHF
CDR3nt: TGTGCCAGCAGTGCTATGGGCAATCAGCCCCAGCATTTT
v_gene: TRBV6-2/TRBV6-3
d_gene: .
abundance: .
j_gene: TRBJ1-5

CDR3aa: CATSRDVRYGYTF
CDR3nt: TGTGCCACCAGCAGAGATGTCCGGTATGGCTACACCTTC
v_gene: TRBV15
d_gene: .
abundance: once
j_gene: TRBJ1-2

CDR3aa: CASSIGGTSGSRVEQFF
CDR3nt: TGTGCCAGTAGTATTGGGGGGACTAGCGGGAGTCGGGTTGAGCAGTTCTTC
v_gene: TRBV19
d_gene: TRBD2
abundance: .
j_gene: TRBJ2-1

CDR3aa: CASRPRQGAGSEAFF
CDR3nt: TGTGCCAGCAGACCCAGACAGGGGGCTGGGAGTGAAGCTTTCTTT
v_gene: TRBV6-5
d_gene: TRBD1
abundance: once
j_gene: TRBJ1-1

CDR3aa: CAWEGDRVTEAFF
CDR3nt: TGTGCCTGGGAAGGGGACAGGGTCACTGAAGCTTTCTTT
v_gene: TRBV30
d_gene: TRBD1
abundance: .
j_gene: TRBJ1-1

CDR3aa: CASSARLFGNTIYF
CDR3nt: TGTGCCAGCAGCGCCCGACTGTTTGGAAACACCATATATTTT
v_gene: TRBV11-1
d_gene: .
abundance: many
j_gene: TRBJ1-3

CDR3aa: CASSLGWGGGVAKNIQYF
CDR3nt: TGTGCCAGCAGTTTAGGGTGGGGTGGCGGGGTAGCCAAAAACATTCAGTACTTC
v_gene: TRBV28
d_gene: .
abundance: .
j_gene: TRBJ2-4

CDR3aa: CASSPPLGTKLAYEQYF
CDR3nt: TGTGCCAGCTCACCACCGCTCGGGACAAAACTAGCCTACGAGCAGTACTTC
v_gene: TRBV18
d_gene: .
abundance: .
j_gene: TRBJ2-7

CDR3aa: CASSFSSTGQGVAYEQYF
CDR3nt: TGCGCCAGCAGCTTCAGTAGTACGGGACAGGGAGTCGCCTACGAGCAGTACTTC
v_gene: TRBV5-1
d_gene: TRBD1
abundance: .
j_gene: TRBJ2-7

CDR3aa: CASSVRLAGYNEQFF
CDR3nt: TGTGCCAGCAGCGTACGGCTAGCGGGATACAATGAGCAGTTCTTC
v_gene: TRBV9
d_gene: TRBD2
abundance: .
j_gene: TRBJ2-1

CDR3aa: CASQNRDSRNTEAFF
CDR3nt: TGTGCCAGCCAAAACCGGGACAGCAGAAACACTGAAGCTTTCTTT
v_gene: TRBV19
d_gene: TRBD1
abundance: .
j_gene: TRBJ1-1

CDR3aa: CASSYTGQGVGYTF
CDR3nt: TGTGCCAGCAGCTACACCGGACAGGGAGTCGGCTACACCTTC
v_gene: TRBV6-6
d_gene: TRBD1
abundance: .
j_gene: TRBJ1-2

CDR3aa: CASKILGGNNEQFF
CDR3nt: TGTGCCAGTAAAATTCTCGGAGGAAACAATGAGCAGTTCTTC
v_gene: TRBV19
d_gene: .
abundance: .
j_gene: TRBJ2-1

CDR3aa: CASSLIAGTSGRAVETQYF
CDR3nt: TGTGCCAGCTCACTAATCGCGGGGACTAGCGGGAGGGCCGTGGAGACCCAGTACTTC
v_gene: TRBV18
d_gene: TRBD2
abundance: once
j_gene: TRBJ2-5

CDR3aa: CASSSPQGAPYEQYF
CDR3nt: TGTGCCAGCAGTTCACCCCAGGGGGCGCCCTACGAGCAGTACTTC
v_gene: TRBV6-8
d_gene: TRBD1
abundance: .
j_gene: TRBJ2-7

CDR3aa: CATSRDRDNSPLHF
CDR3nt: TGTGCCACCAGCAGAGATCGGGATAATTCACCCCTCCACTTT
v_gene: TRBV15
d_gene: .
abundance: .
j_gene: TRBJ1-6

CDR3aa: CASSSGNYGYTF
CDR3nt: TGTGCCAGCAGTTCGGGAAACTATGGCTACACCTTC
v_gene: TRBV12-3/TRBV12-4
d_gene: .
abundance: .
j_gene: TRBJ1-2

CDR3aa: CASSVGGQVGTNEKLFF
CDR3nt: TGTGCCAGCAGCGTAGGAGGACAGGTCGGAACTAATGAAAAACTGTTTTTT
v_gene: TRBV9
d_gene: TRBD1
abundance: .
j_gene: TRBJ1-4

CDR3aa: CASSLNGESGYTF
CDR3nt: TGTGCCAGCAGCTTAAACGGGGAATCTGGCTACACCTTC
v_gene: TRBV7-3
d_gene: .
abundance: .
j_gene: TRBJ1-2

CDR3aa: CASSFGGTVQETQYF
CDR3nt: TGTGCCAGCAGTTTCGGAGGGACCGTCCAAGAGACCCAGTACTTC
v_gene: TRBV28
d_gene: .
abundance: once
j_gene: TRBJ2-5

CDR3aa: CASSSGQGYGNTIYF
CDR3nt: TGTGCCAGCAGCTCAGGACAGGGCTACGGAAACACCATATATTTT
v_gene: TRBV5-4
d_gene: TRBD1
abundance: .
j_gene: TRBJ1-3

CDR3aa: CASSPLATTTNEKLFF
CDR3nt: TGCGCCAGCAGCCCCCTAGCGACAACAACTAATGAAAAACTGTTTTTT
v_gene: TRBV4-3
d_gene: .
abundance: once
j_gene: TRBJ1-4

CDR3aa: CASSLEGGPDTQYF
CDR3nt: TGCGCCAGCAGCTTGGAAGGGGGACCAGATACGCAGTATTTT
v_gene: TRBV5-1
d_gene: .
abundance: .
j_gene: TRBJ2-3

CDR3aa: CASSLGTGTGSVGYTF
CDR3nt: TGTGCCAGCAGTTTGGGAACCGGGACAGGGTCGGTTGGCTACACCTTC
v_gene: TRBV27
d_gene: TRBD1
abundance: .
j_gene: TRBJ1-2

CDR3aa: CASSPFRGVDTGELFF
CDR3nt: TGTGCCAGCAGTCCTTTCAGGGGAGTGGACACCGGGGAGCTGTTTTTT
v_gene: TRBV28
d_gene: .
abundance: .
j_gene: TRBJ2-2

CDR3aa: CASSGGPRGYTF
CDR3nt: TGTGCCAGCAGTGGAGGGCCGAGGGGCTACACCTTC
v_gene: TRBV2
d_gene: .
abundance: .
j_gene: TRBJ1-2

CDR3aa: CASSQGQMNTEAFF
CDR3nt: TGTGCCAGCAGCCAGGGACAGATGAACACTGAAGCTTTCTTT
v_gene: TRBV5-4
d_gene: TRBD1
abundance: .
j_gene: TRBJ1-1

CDR3aa: CASSFVRLAGGLGDTQYF
CDR3nt: TGTGCCAGCAGCTTCGTGAGACTAGCGGGAGGCCTTGGAGATACGCAGTATTTT
v_gene: TRBV7-2
d_gene: TRBD2
abundance: .
j_gene: TRBJ2-3

CDR3aa: CSVPGTYTGELFF
CDR3nt: TGCAGCGTTCCCGGGACATACACCGGGGAGCTGTTTTTT
v_gene: TRBV29-1
d_gene: .
abundance: few
j_gene: TRBJ2-2

CDR3aa: CASSYQGAQPQHF
CDR3nt: TGTGCCAGCAGTTACCAGGGGGCTCAGCCCCAGCATTTT
v_gene: TRBV6-5
d_gene: TRBD1
abundance: few
j_gene: TRBJ1-5

CDR3aa: CASSLARFLAGALNEQFF
CDR3nt: TGTGCCAGCAGCTTAGCGAGGTTCCTAGCGGGAGCCCTCAATGAGCAGTTCTTC
v_gene: TRBV7-8
d_gene: TRBD2
abundance: once
j_gene: TRBJ2-1

CDR3aa: CSVDTKNTGELFF
CDR3nt: TGCAGCGTTGATACTAAGAACACCGGGGAGCTGTTTTTT
v_gene: TRBV29-1
d_gene: .
abundance: .
j_gene: TRBJ2-2

CDR3aa: CASSPGRVGTEAFF
CDR3nt: TGTGCCAGCAGCCCCGGGAGGGTCGGCACTGAAGCTTTCTTT
v_gene: TRBV3-1/TRBV3-2
d_gene: .
abundance: .
j_gene: TRBJ1-1

CDR3aa: CASSQTTGNPNEKLFF
CDR3nt: TGCGCCAGCAGCCAAACTACAGGGAATCCTAATGAAAAACTGTTTTTT
v_gene: TRBV4-1
d_gene: .
abundance: .
j_gene: TRBJ1-4

CDR3aa: CASSKGTGAAENNEQFF
CDR3nt: TGTGCCAGCAGCAAAGGGACAGGTGCAGCGGAGAACAATGAGCAGTTCTTC
v_gene: TRBV6-2/TRBV6-3
d_gene: TRBD1
abundance: .
j_gene: TRBJ2-1

CDR3aa: CASSREKSSYNSPLHF
CDR3nt: TGTGCCAGCAGTAGAGAGAAGAGCTCCTATAATTCACCCCTCCACTTT
v_gene: TRBV7-9
d_gene: .
abundance: .
j_gene: TRBJ1-6

CDR3aa: CATSDLPGGGNEQFF
CDR3nt: TGTGCCACCAGTGATTTGCCGGGAGGAGGCAATGAGCAGTTCTTC
v_gene: TRBV24-1
d_gene: TRBD2
abundance: .
j_gene: TRBJ2-1

CDR3aa: CSARTVDNSPLHF
CDR3nt: TGCAGCGCTCGGACAGTGGATAATTCACCCCTCCACTTT
v_gene: TRBV29-1
d_gene: .
abundance: .
j_gene: TRBJ1-6